This T cell receptor beta chain was recorded in a study of regulatory T cells in long-lasting Graves disease. Study-wide results and caveats: Persistent patients had a count of shared public clonotypes (approximately 2,700) that exceeded that of new patients (around 970). Persistent-disease Graves' patients showed less TCR diversity than new cases.

With regard to this clonotype: Its cognate antigen is unknown.

CDR1 is KGHDR, CDR2 SFDVKD, per germline. Trimming removed 5 bases at V and 1 base at J, with 13 bases between. This CDR3 spans 16 amino acids. Investigators prepared the TCR beta libraries by applying iRepertoire HTBI primers and Arm-PCR of CDR3 regions. TCRdb independently ran MiXCR on the multiplex PCR reads; one entry per CDR3 protein. Of roughly 400,000 distinct CDR3 sequences in the sample, more than 20% were seen once. Time point specified: persistent/refractory GD, antithyroid drugs over 5 years with positive TRAb. TCR sequences were obtained from RNA taken from PBMCs. Graves' disease diagnoses used American Thyroid Association guidelines.

This chain connects TRBV24-1 to TRBJ2-2; D ambiguous. The clonotype was recovered from a female donor with Graves disease. The source was peripheral blood mononuclear cells (PBMCs), collected when the disease was refractory, from a patient treated with antithyroid drugs. CDR3 bases: TGTGCCACCAGTGGGACGGCAGATCTGAACACCGGGGAGCTGTTTTTT. This sequence encodes CATSGTADLNTGELFF.